This T cell receptor (beta chain) is drawn from a study of post-analysis software for immune sequencing data. Study-level background: There were relapsing-remitting, secondary progressive and progressive-relapsing multiple sclerosis among the disease courses included. Study outcomes and limitations: Four or five TRBV segments (TRBV5-6, TRBV5-1 and TRBV20-1 among them) occurred more frequently in patients than in controls.

cDNA libraries of TCR beta carried unique molecular identifiers. TCRdb analysed the PCR reads with MiXCR anew, one entry per CDR3 protein. The sample lists 700,000 to 900,000 distinct CDR3 sequences; approximately 44% were seen once. Comment on this clonotype: The antigen remains undetermined.

V shed 1 base and J shed 5 bases, with 14 bases lying between them. Germline CDR1 reads SNHLY; CDR2 reads FYNNEI. The CDR3 runs to 15 residues. The TCR sequence derives from a girl between 5 and 17 years old with multiple sclerosis. The sequenced material came from blood. V and J are TRBV2 and TRBJ1-1, with TRBD1 as a possible D gene (5 bases). The DNA of the CDR3 is TGTGCCAGCAGTGAAGATTGGGAAGGGGCGACTGAAGCTTTCTTT. Protein sequence: CASSEDWEGATEAFF.